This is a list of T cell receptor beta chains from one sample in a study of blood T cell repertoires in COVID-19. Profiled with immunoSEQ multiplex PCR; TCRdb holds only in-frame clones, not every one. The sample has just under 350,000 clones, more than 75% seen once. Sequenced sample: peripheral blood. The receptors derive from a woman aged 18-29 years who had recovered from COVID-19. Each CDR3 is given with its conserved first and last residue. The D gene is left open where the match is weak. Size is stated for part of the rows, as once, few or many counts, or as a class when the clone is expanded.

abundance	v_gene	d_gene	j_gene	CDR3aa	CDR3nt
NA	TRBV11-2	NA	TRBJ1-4	CASSLESQVEKLFF	TGTGCCAGCAGCTTAGAGTCCCAGGTTGAAAAACTGTTTTTT
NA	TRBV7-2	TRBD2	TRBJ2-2	CASSLVGGGTGELFF	TGTGCCAGCAGCTTAGTCGGGGGGGGCACCGGGGAGCTGTTTTTT
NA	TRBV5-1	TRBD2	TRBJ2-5	CASSWGLAGQETQYF	TGCGCCAGCAGCTGGGGACTAGCGGGGCAAGAGACCCAATACTTC
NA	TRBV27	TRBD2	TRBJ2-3	CASSPTPTSDHTDTQYF	TGTGCCAGCAGCCCTACCCCCACTAGCGACCACACAGATACGCAGTATTTT
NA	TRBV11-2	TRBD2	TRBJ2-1	CASSLRTSDEQFF	TGTGCCAGCAGCTTAAGGACTAGCGATGAGCAGTTCTTC
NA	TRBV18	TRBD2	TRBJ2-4	CASSPPQREGQNIQYF	TGTGCCAGCTCACCACCGCAGCGGGAGGGCCAAAACATTCAGTACTTC
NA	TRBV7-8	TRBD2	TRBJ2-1	CASSLAPSGRIGGEQFF	TGTGCCAGCAGCTTAGCGCCTAGCGGGAGGATAGGGGGTGAGCAGTTCTTC
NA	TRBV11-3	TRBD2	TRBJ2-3	CASSQGLADTDTQYF	TGTGCCAGCAGCCAAGGACTAGCGGACACAGATACGCAGTATTTT
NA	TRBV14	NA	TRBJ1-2	CASSQRLTENYGYTF	TGTGCCAGCAGCCAACGGTTGACAGAGAACTATGGCTACACCTTC
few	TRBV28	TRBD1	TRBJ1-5	CASSQNTGGSQPQHF	TGTGCCAGCAGCCAAAATACAGGGGGAAGTCAGCCCCAGCATTTT
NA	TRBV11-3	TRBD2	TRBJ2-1	CASSPGLADNEQFF	TGTGCCAGCAGCCCAGGACTAGCGGACAATGAGCAGTTCTTC
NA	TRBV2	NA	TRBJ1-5	CASSRGIGNQPQHF	TGTGCCAGCAGTAGGGGGATAGGCAATCAGCCCCAGCATTTT
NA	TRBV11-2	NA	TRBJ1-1	CASSPQTLGYMNTEAFF	TGTGCCAGCAGCCCACAGACGCTTGGATACATGAACACTGAAGCTTTCTTT
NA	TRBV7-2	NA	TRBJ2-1	CASSLRQVRGEQFF	TGTGCCAGCAGCCTTCGACAGGTTCGAGGGGAGCAGTTCTTC
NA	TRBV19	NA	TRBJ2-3	CASSTQDTDTQYF	TGTGCCAGTAGTACCCAGGACACAGATACGCAGTATTTT
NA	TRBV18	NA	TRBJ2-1	CASSLMGSSYNEQFF	TGTGCCAGCTCACTTATGGGGAGCTCCTACAATGAGCAGTTCTTC
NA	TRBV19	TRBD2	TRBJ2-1	CASSQTSGRAFINEQFF	TGTGCCAGTAGTCAGACTAGCGGGAGGGCTTTTATCAATGAGCAGTTCTTC
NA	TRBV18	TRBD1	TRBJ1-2	CASSHGRGRPIRGYTF	TGTGCCAGCTCACACGGCAGGGGGAGGCCTATTCGAGGCTACACCTTC
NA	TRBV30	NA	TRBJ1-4	CASSSGGRWESKTNEKLFF	TGTGCCTCCTCTTCCGGGGGTAGGTGGGAGTCCAAGACTAATGAAAAACTGTTTTTT
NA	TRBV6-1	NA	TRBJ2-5	CASSELEGPGPKTQYF	TGTGCCAGCAGTGAATTGGAGGGGCCCGGGCCTAAGACCCAGTACTTC
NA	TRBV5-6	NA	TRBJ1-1	CASSLRAGVITEAFF	TGTGCCAGCAGCTTGCGGGCAGGGGTGATCACTGAAGCTTTCTTT
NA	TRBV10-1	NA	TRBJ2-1	CASSEGREQFF	TGCGCCAGCAGTGAGGGCAGGGAGCAGTTCTTC
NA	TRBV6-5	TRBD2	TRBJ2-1	CASSYGLAGSYNEQFF	TGTGCCAGCAGTTACGGCCTAGCGGGTTCCTACAATGAGCAGTTCTTC
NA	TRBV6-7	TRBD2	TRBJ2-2	CASSYRLAANTGELFF	TGTGCCAGCAGTTACCGACTAGCGGCAAACACCGGGGAGCTGTTTTTT
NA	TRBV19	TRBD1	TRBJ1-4	CASSIGGTATNEKLFF	TGTGCCAGTAGTATAGGTGGGACAGCAACTAATGAAAAACTGTTTTTT
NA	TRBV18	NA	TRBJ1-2	CASSPPPAENYGYTF	TGTGCCAGCTCACCACCTCCGGCGGAGAACTATGGCTACACCTTC
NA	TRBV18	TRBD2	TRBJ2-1	CASSPREGGLSREFF	TGTGCCAGCTCACCAAGGGAGGGAGGACTGAGCAGGGAGTTCTTC
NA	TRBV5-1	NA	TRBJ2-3	CASSLASGGSGTDTQYF	TGCGCCAGCAGCTTGGCCTCCGGGGGAAGCGGGACAGATACGCAGTATTTT
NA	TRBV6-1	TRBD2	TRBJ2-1	CASSEAGGSIQFF	TGTGCCAGCAGTGAAGCGGGCGGGAGTATTCAGTTCTTC
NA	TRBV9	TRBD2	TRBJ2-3	CASSPPLAGGDTQYF	TGTGCCAGCAGCCCCCCCCTAGCGGGAGGAGATACGCAGTATTTT
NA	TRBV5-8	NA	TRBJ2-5	CASSLWDLQGGETQYF	TGTGCCAGCAGCTTGTGGGATCTACAGGGGGGGGAGACCCAGTACTTC
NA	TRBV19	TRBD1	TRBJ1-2	CASTIFQGDYGYTF	TGTGCCAGTACCATATTTCAGGGGGACTATGGCTACACCTTC
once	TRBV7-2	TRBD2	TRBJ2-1	CASSLRTSDGEQFF	TGTGCCAGCAGCTTAAGGACTAGCGACGGTGAGCAGTTCTTC
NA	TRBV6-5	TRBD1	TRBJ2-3	CASLSRDRGDTQYF	TGTGCCTCTCTATCCCGGGACAGGGGAGATACGCAGTATTTT
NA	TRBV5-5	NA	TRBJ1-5	CASSFDTLFQPQHF	TGTGCCAGCAGCTTCGACACCCTGTTTCAGCCCCAGCATTTT